This TCR beta chain was captured in a study of tissue T cells after allogeneic stem cell transplantation. Findings and caveats of the study: TCR repertoires tracked anatomic similarity, regardless of disease or transplant status. Blood and spleen captured only part of the tissue TCR repertoire.

Remarks on this clone: Its antigen is currently unknown. The gene names here belong to mouse.

TCRbeta CDR3 was sequenced at survey depth with template counts. This table comes from immunoSEQ multiplex PCR, and its TCRdb copy is limited to in-frame clones, with some not included. The sample lists approximately 47,000 clones, around 70% occurring once. Sequenced sample: sorted cells pooled from one or two spleens. This receptor was obtained from a pool of C57BL/6 mice in good health.

The CDR3 bases that were read are TGTGCCAGCAGTGATCCCCAGGGGTACACCGGGCAGCTCTAC. Protein sequence: CASSDPQGYTGQLY. The whole CDR3 protein is CASSDPQGYTGQLYF. The chain has TRBV13-1 and TRBJ2-2; a weak D match, TRBD1 (6 bases). The read ends 1 residue early relative to the CDR3; the germline J gene fills the gap. CDR3 length equals 15 residues. Between the trimmed V and J ends, which lost 1 base and 3 bases, there was a span of 10 bases. CDR1 is NSHNY and CDR2 is SYGAGN in the germline V gene.